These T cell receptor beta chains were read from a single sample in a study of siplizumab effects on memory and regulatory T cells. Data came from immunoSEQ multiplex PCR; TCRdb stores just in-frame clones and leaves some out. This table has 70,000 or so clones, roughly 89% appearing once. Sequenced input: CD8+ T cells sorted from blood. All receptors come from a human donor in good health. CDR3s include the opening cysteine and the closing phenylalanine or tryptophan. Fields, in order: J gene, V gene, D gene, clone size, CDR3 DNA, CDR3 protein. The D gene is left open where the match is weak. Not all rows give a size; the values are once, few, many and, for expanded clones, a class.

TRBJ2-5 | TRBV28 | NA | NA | TGTGCCAGCAGCACGGGGGCAGGTCAAGAGACCCAGTACTTC | CASSTGAGQETQYF
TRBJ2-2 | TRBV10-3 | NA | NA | TGTGCCATCAAACTCCAGGCCGGGGAGCTGTTTTTT | CAIKLQAGELFF
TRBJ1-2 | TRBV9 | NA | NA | TGTGCCAGCAGCGTAGCCCACTTTGAGGACTGGGATGGCTACACCTTC | CASSVAHFEDWDGYTF
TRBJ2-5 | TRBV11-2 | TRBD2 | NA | TGTGCCAGCAGCTTAGGCCCCGGGTTAGCGGGGGCGGGGGAGACCCAGTACTTC | CASSLGPGLAGAGETQYF
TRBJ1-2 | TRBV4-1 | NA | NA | TGCGCCAGCACCGCGGTCCGCGCTAACTATGGCTACACCTTC | CASTAVRANYGYTF
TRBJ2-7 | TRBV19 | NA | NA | TGTGCCAGTAGGAAATGGACGGGGGAGTCTAACGAGCAGTACTTC | CASRKWTGESNEQYF
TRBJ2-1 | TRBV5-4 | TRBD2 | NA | TGTGCCAGCAGCTATTCGGGACTAGCACAGTTCTTC | CASSYSGLAQFF
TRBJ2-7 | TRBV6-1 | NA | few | TGTGCCATCTCTCTGAAGGGGCAGGGCCACGAGCAGTACTTC | CAISLKGQGHEQYF
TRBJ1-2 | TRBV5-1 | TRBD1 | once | TGCGCCAGCTCGCACCCCGGGACAGCAGACTATGGCTACACCTTC | CASSHPGTADYGYTF
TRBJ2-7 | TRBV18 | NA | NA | TGTGCCAGCTCACCAGGGGCCTCCTACGAGCAGTACTTC | CASSPGASYEQYF
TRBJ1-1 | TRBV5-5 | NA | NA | TGTGCCAGCAGCTTAGATTTTAGGACTGAAGCTTTCTTT | CASSLDFRTEAFF
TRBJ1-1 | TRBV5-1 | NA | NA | TGCGCCAGCAGCTTGGCAGGGACACTGAACACTGAAGCTTTCTTT | CASSLAGTLNTEAFF
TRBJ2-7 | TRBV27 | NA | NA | TGTGCCGCCTCCGGAAACGCAAACTACGAGCAGTACTTC | CAASGNANYEQYF
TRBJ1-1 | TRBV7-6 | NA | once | TGTGCCAGCAGCCGTTTCCTCTCGGGCACCGAAGTTAAGAACACTGAAGCTTTCTTT | CASSRFLSGTEVKNTEAFF
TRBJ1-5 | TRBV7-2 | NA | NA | TGTGCCGGGGGGCGGGGCGGGAGCAATCAGCCCCAGCATTTT | CAGGRGGSNQPQHF
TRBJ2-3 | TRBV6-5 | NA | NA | TGTGCCAGCAGTTACACAGACCGGAGGGAGGCGCAGTATTTT | CASSYTDRREAQYF
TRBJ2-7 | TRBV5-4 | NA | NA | TGTGCCAGCAGCTTGGATGTGGGGACAAACTCCTACGAGCAGTACTTC | CASSLDVGTNSYEQYF
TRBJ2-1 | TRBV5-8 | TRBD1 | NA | TGTGCCAGCAGCTTGGGTGGGACAGGGTACAATGAGCAGTTCTTC | CASSLGGTGYNEQFF
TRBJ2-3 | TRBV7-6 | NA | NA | TGTGCCAGCAGCTTAGCCGGGACCAGCACAGATACGCAGTATTTT | CASSLAGTSTDTQYF
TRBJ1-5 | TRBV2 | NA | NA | TGTGCCAGCAGTGAAAAATCTGATTGGAATAGCAATCAGCCCCAGCATTTT | CASSEKSDWNSNQPQHF
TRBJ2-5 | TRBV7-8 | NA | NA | TGTGCCAGCAGCTCCCGCTCGGCCCTAGCCCCAGAAGAGACCCAGTACTTC | CASSSRSALAPEETQYF
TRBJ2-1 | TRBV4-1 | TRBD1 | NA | TGCGCCAGCAGCCAAGGGCCGCCGGGACAGGGGGACACTGAGCAGTTCTTC | CASSQGPPGQGDTEQFF
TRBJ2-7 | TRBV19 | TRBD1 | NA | TGTGCCAGTAGTTGGGAGACAGGGAGCTCCTACGAGCAGTACTTC | CASSWETGSSYEQYF
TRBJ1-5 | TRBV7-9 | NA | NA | TGTGCCAGCAGCTCAGGCCCCCAGCCCCAGCATTTT | CASSSGPQPQHF
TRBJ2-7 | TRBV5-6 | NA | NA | TGTGCCAGCAGCGATGACAGGTTCTACGAGCAGTACTTC | CASSDDRFYEQYF
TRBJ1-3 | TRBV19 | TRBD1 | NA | TGTGCCAGTAGTACCTGGACAGGGCCTGGAAACACCATATATTTT | CASSTWTGPGNTIYF
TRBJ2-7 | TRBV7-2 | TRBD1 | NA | TGTGCCAGCAGCTATCCGGGACAGATGACCTACGAGCAGTACTTC | CASSYPGQMTYEQYF
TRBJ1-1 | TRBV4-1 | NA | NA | TGCGCCAGCAGCCTCGGGACTGAAGCTTTCTTT | CASSLGTEAFF
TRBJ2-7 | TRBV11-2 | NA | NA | TGTGCCAGCAGCTCGGGTCCCGGGACCTACGAGCAGTACTTC | CASSSGPGTYEQYF
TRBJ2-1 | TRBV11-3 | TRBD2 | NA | TGTGCCAGCAGCTTAAAAGCGGGGTTCCCCAATGAGCAGTTCTTC | CASSLKAGFPNEQFF
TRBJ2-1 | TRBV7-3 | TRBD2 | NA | TGTGCCAGCAGCCTGGGGACTAGCGGGGCCATGGAGCAGTTCTTC | CASSLGTSGAMEQFF
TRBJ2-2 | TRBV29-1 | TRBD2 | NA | TGCAGCGTTGAACCTAGCGGGAGTCCCCCCGGGGAGCTGTTTTTT | CSVEPSGSPPGELFF
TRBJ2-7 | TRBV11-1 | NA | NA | TGTGCCAGCAGCTTAGCGCCGGACGAGCAGTACTTC | CASSLAPDEQYF
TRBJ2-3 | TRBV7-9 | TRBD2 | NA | TGTGCCAGCAGCTCTATAGCGGGAGCGGGCACAGATACGCAGTATTTT | CASSSIAGAGTDTQYF
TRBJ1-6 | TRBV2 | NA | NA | TGTGCCAGCAGTGAGTGGACAGACGATTCACCCCTCCACTTT | CASSEWTDDSPLHF
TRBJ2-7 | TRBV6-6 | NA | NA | NA | CASSSSDRAYEQYF
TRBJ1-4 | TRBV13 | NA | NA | TGTGCCAGCAGCTCCCAGGATGCAACTAATGAAAAACTGTTTTTT | CASSSQDATNEKLFF